The clone carrying this T cell receptor beta chain showed up just once. Its specificity is not known. The junction departs from germline at one end; a sequencing error may be responsible. The germline V gene has CDR1 SEHNR and CDR2 FQNEAQ (reference sequence). The CDR3 loop spans 14 amino acids. This sample is drawn from a study of post-analysis software for immune sequencing data. Study results and limitations: Significantly lower normalized Chao1 diversity was seen in multiple sclerosis patients than in controls. The five TRBV segments detected at higher frequency in patients than in controls included TRBV5-6, TRBV5-1 and TRBV20-1.

Prepared TCR beta cDNA libraries contained unique molecular identifiers. Between 1 and 10 million T cells gave rise to roughly 0.5 million cDNA molecules. TCRdb called the PCR reads again in MiXCR, with one record for every CDR3 protein. The repertoire includes hundreds of thousands of distinct CDR3 sequences, less than 35% of them detected once, and roughly 0.57% sits in the top ten. What was sequenced was blood. The V and J genes are TRBV7-9 and TRBJ1-6; the D gene is possibly TRBD1 (5 bases). This receptor was taken from a girl aged 10 to 17 with multiple sclerosis. CDR3 DNA: TGTGCCAGCCAAGGGACCAGGAAGGATTCGCCCCTCCACTTT. Protein product: CASQGTRKDSPLHF.